This T cell receptor (beta chain) comes out of a study of blood T cell repertoires in COVID-19. Repertoires were generated with immunoSEQ multiplex PCR, while TCRdb's copy carries only in-frame clones and drops some. The sample carries 250,000 or so clones, 75% to 90% recorded once. This CDR3 spans 14 amino acids. J gave up 4 bases and V 7 bases, and 7 bases lay outside the gene matches. The germline V gene has CDR1 LNHDA and CDR2 SQIVND (reference sequence). This receptor was obtained from a woman aged 40-49 years who had recovered from COVID-19. Sequenced sample: peripheral blood. This rearrangement joins TRBV19 to TRBJ2-7; 10 nucleotides agree with TRBD1. CDR3: CASTAGTGEYEQYF. The CDR3, as DNA: TGTGCCAGTACCGCCGGGACAGGGGAGTACGAGCAGTACTTC.